This T cell receptor beta chain is from a study of blood T cell repertoires in COVID-19. Whole-study context: The United States, Italy and Spain provided the acute and convalescent COVID-19 samples. PBMCs, B-cell-depleted T cells, or T cells provided the cDNA or gDNA that made up the material.

CDR3 length: 14 residues. Trimming left V 1 base short and J 8 bases short, with 11 bases between. In germline, CDR1 is LGHDT, CDR2 YNNKEL (reference sequence). This clone was counted a single time. Study processing details: Amplifying reference gene primers gave estimates of nucleated cell counts. The assay was immunoSEQ multiplex PCR, and TCRdb's table has in-frame clones only and misses some. That table gives V, J and clone size, and the DNA gave D and trimming. The top ten hold about 2% of the sample, which has about 160,000 clones, 84% seen once. Sample: peripheral blood. The chain couples TRBV3-1 (or the pseudogene TRBV3-2) to TRBJ1-4; D perhaps matches TRBD1 (6 bases). This clonotype was sampled from a man in his 70s with acute or convalescent COVID-19. The CDR3 coding sequence is TGTGCCAGCAGCCAAGGAATTCAGGGGGAAAAACTGTTTTTT. Translated, it gives CASSQGIQGEKLFF.